This is a list of T cell receptor beta chains from one sample in a study of T cell responses to AZD1222 COVID-19 vaccine. The repertoire was sequenced with immunoSEQ multiplex PCR; TCRdb's copy has only in-frame clones and lacks some. Seen here are 170,000 or so clones, just under 95% observed once, and the top ten hold approximately 1%. Sequenced here: peripheral blood, sampled on day 0 of AZD1222 vaccination. The receptors derive from an adult in good health. Both conserved end residues are part of each CDR3. The D gene is left open where the match is weak. Size is omitted from some rows. Given values are once, few, many or a class for expanded clones.

d_call,v_call,j_call,clone_size,cdr3_nt,cdr3_aa
TRBD1,TRBV7-9,TRBJ1-3,NA,TGTGCCAGCAGCTTAGTGACAGGGGGAAACACCATATATTTT,CASSLVTGGNTIYF
NA,TRBV30,TRBJ2-3,NA,TGTGCCTGGAGTGTAAACTATTTCACAGATACGCAGTATTTT,CAWSVNYFTDTQYF
NA,TRBV19,TRBJ1-5,once,TGTGCCAGTAGTATGGCGGCAAGGTCGCCCCAGCATTTT,CASSMAARSPQHF
NA,TRBV9,TRBJ1-2,NA,TGTGCCAGCAGCCCCCGTTGGGGCTCTGGAGACTATGGCTACACCTTC,CASSPRWGSGDYGYTF
TRBD1,TRBV6-5,TRBJ2-7,NA,TGTGCCAGCGGACCGGGACAGGACTACGAGCAGTACTTC,CASGPGQDYEQYF
NA,TRBV20-1,TRBJ2-1,NA,TGCAGTGCTAGTGGCGGTGCGGGGGCGGGTGAGCAGTTCTTC,CSASGGAGAGEQFF
NA,TRBV5-1,TRBJ2-7,NA,TGCGCCAGCAGAAACAGGGGAGGAAGCTACGAGCAGTACTTC,CASRNRGGSYEQYF
NA,TRBV19,TRBJ2-7,NA,TGTGCCAGTAGTCGAGAGGGGACCTACGAGCAGTACTTC,CASSREGTYEQYF
NA,TRBV18,TRBJ1-5,NA,TGTGCCAGCTCACCACAGGCCGGACTGTACAGGGATTACAATCAGCCCCAGCATTTT,CASSPQAGLYRDYNQPQHF
NA,TRBV19,TRBJ1-6,once,TGTGCCAGTAGTGCGGACTCTTCCTCCTATAATTCACCCCTCCACTTT,CASSADSSSYNSPLHF
NA,TRBV6-6,TRBJ2-7,NA,TGTGCCAGCAGAGACCTTGCTGCAAGCTCCTACGAGCAGTACTTC,CASRDLAASSYEQYF
NA,TRBV10-1,TRBJ1-3,NA,TGCGCCAGCAGTGGGGTCAGGGCCCTCTCTGGAAACACCATATATTTT,CASSGVRALSGNTIYF
NA,TRBV11-3,TRBJ2-3,NA,TGTGCCAGCAGCTCTTTGAGGGGGGGATTCACAGATACGCAGTATTTT,CASSSLRGGFTDTQYF
NA,TRBV11-2,TRBJ1-4,NA,TGTGCCAGCTCTCCCGGGACATATAATGAAAAACTGTTTTTT,CASSPGTYNEKLFF
NA,TRBV29-1,TRBJ2-7,NA,TGCAGCGTACTACAGGGATTTGGTCAGTACTTC,CSVLQGFGQYF
TRBD2,TRBV6-2/TRBV6-3,TRBJ2-3,NA,TGTGCCAGCAGTTACGGGCTAGCGGGGGGCGCTAGCACAGATACGCAGTATTTT,CASSYGLAGGASTDTQYF
NA,TRBV19,TRBJ1-4,NA,TGTGCCAGTAAAGCTCGGGGGGGACCGACGAATGAAAAACTGTTTTTT,CASKARGGPTNEKLFF
NA,TRBV2,TRBJ2-1,NA,TGTGCCAGCAGCCCCGCGGGCCACTACAATGAGCAGTTCTTC,CASSPAGHYNEQFF
NA,TRBV6-5,TRBJ2-5,NA,TGTGCCACGATAGGGGGAAACAGGGAGACCCAGTACTTC,CATIGGNRETQYF